This T cell receptor beta chain was recorded in a study of T cells in Graves' hyperthyroidism and ophthalmopathy. Study details: Blood was drawn when the patient was first diagnosed and still untreated. Study conclusions and caveats: Stable hyperthyroidism was separated from ophthalmopathy by a model based on 13 V-J features. Ophthalmopathy was model-predicted a median about 6 months pre-onset. Blood also contained most expanded thyroid clonotypes above 0.001.

RNA transcripts were the template for amplifying TCR beta CDR3 regions. Using the HTBI primer set, a first-round RT-PCR was run on the TCR CDR3. TCRdb called the multiplex PCR reads again in MiXCR, with one record for every CDR3 protein. The sample includes 350,000 to 400,000 distinct CDR3 sequences, approximately 15% of them seen just once. This clonotype was counted at least ten times. Its specificity is unknown. This receptor was identified in a woman aged 55 to 70 with Graves' hyperthyroidism. Sequencing was done on a sample of blood.

For the CDR3, the DNA is TGTGCCAGCACCCTATCAGGGTCTAGCACAGATACGCAGTATTTT. Encoded protein: CASTLSGSSTDTQYF. This rearrangement joins TRBV27 to TRBJ2-3; a weak D match, TRBD1 (5 bases). Looked up from germline, CDR1 is MNHEY and CDR2 is SMNVEV (reference sequence). The CDR3 is made up of 15 amino acids. The V end lost 7 bases, the J end lost 0 bases, and 14 bases lay between the germline ends.